One and the same sample provided the 14 T cell receptor beta chains below, sequenced in a study of T cells in Graves' hyperthyroidism and ophthalmopathy. Amplification targeted TCR beta CDR3 regions from RNA transcripts. In the first-round RT-PCR of the TCR CDR3, the HTBI primer set was used. MiXCR, run by TCRdb on the multiplex PCR reads, gives a single entry per CDR3 protein. Here the sample spans 660,000 or so distinct CDR3 sequences, over 40% being singletons. Sequencing used peripheral blood or thyroid tissue (not recorded which). The source of these receptors is an adult man with Graves' disease, either hyperthyroidism or ophthalmopathy (not recorded which).

The CDR3 DNA reads as TGCAGTGCTGTTAGCGGAGAGACCCAGTACTTC. Translating it yields CSAVSGETQYF. The chain couples TRBV20-1 to TRBJ2-5, with a tentative D call TRBD2 (6 bases). The CDR3 length is 11 residues. Germline V gives CDR1 DFQATT, CDR2 SNEGSKA (reference sequence). Trimming left V 5 bases short and J 4 bases short, with 8 bases between.

This clonotype has ten or more counts. The V gene is TRBV2, the J gene TRBJ1-1; tentatively, D is TRBD1 (5 bases). The V and J ends lost 0 bases and 8 bases respectively, with 7 bases between them. Germline assignment: CDR1 SNHLY and CDR2 FYNNEI. The CDR3 is 12 amino acids. CDR3 amino acids: CASSEARAEAFF. CDR3 DNA sequence: TGTGCCAGCAGTGAAGCCAGGGCGGAAGCTTTCTTT.

The chain employs TRBV7-8 and TRBJ1-1; 8 nucleotides agree with TRBD1. V shed 1 base, J shed 8 bases, and the junction held 6 bases outside the gene matches. Germline values: CDR1 SGHVS, CDR2 FQNEAQ. CDR3 size: 14 residues. CDR3 coding DNA: TGTGCCAGCAGCTTAGGCAGGGGGCCAGTGGAAGCTTTCTTT. Its protein is CASSLGRGPVEAFF. Full variable domain (rest looked up from reference TRBV7-8 and TRBJ1-1): GAGVSQSPRYKVAKRGQDVALRCDPISGHVSLFWYQQALGQGPEFLTYFQNEAQLDKSGLPSDRFFAERPEGSVSTLKIQRTQQEDSAVYLCASSLGRGPVEAFFGQGTRLTVV.

With regard to this clonotype: This may come from a read error, since a much larger clone is one base off. The chain is built from TRBV10-3 and TRBJ1-1; D gene ambiguous. This CDR3 has 13 amino acids. CDR1 and CDR2 from the germline V gene are ENHRY and SYGVKD. CDR3 in DNA: TGTGCCAGCAGTGCAGCGGGCAGTACTGAAGCTTTCTTT. Protein product: CASSAAGSTEAFF.

This clonotype was detected only a few times. V gene TRBV7-2 combines with J gene TRBJ1-1; no clear D. CDR3 length: 14 residues. CDR1 is SGHTA and CDR2 is FQGNSA in the germline V gene. Trimming pared 5 bases from V and 5 bases from J, leaving 15 bases between. The CDR3 DNA reads TGTGCCAGCAGCACAGACCAAAGGCGGACTGAAGCTTTCTTT. Protein product: CASSTDQRRTEAFF.

To note about this clonotype: A much larger clone differs from this one at a single base, so this may be a read error. The chain is built from TRBV7-8 and TRBJ1-2; no clear D gene. The germline V gene encodes CDR1 SGHVS and CDR2 FQNEAQ. V was clipped by 5 bases and J by 1 base, with 11 bases between them. The CDR3 is 14 amino acids. CDR3: CASSRGNLNYGYTF. CDR3 nucleotides: TGTGCCAGCAGCCGAGGCAACCTTAACTATGGCTACACCTTC.

There are many counts of this clonotype. The rearrangement uses TRBV29-1 and TRBJ1-1; D might be TRBD1 (5 bases). The CDR3 extends over 13 amino acids. Trimming pared 5 bases from V and 1 base from J, leaving 11 bases between. CDR1 and CDR2 (germline): SQVTM, ANQGSEA. The CDR3 is CSVLGGTNTEAFF. Here the CDR3 DNA reads TGCAGCGTTCTGGGGGGGACGAACACTGAAGCTTTCTTT.

V is TRBV2 and J is TRBJ1-2; D unclear. V lost 4 bases to trimming and J lost 6 bases, with 15 bases between them. The CDR3 has 14 amino acids. Germline V CDR1 and CDR2: SNHLY, FYNNEI. CDR3 DNA sequence: TGTGCCAGCAGTGTTAGCAGGAGCATAAATGGCTACACCTTC. Protein product: CASSVSRSINGYTF.

Turning to this clonotype: A read error is likely, as this CDR3 ends without the conserved phenylalanine or tryptophan. V usage is TRBV7-8 and J usage is TRBJ1-2, with a possible D match to TRBD1 (6 bases). Trimming stripped 5 bases from V and 2 bases from J, with 9 bases between. The CDR3 is 13 residues long. Germline CDR1 reads SGHVS; CDR2 reads FQNEAQ. DNA of the CDR3: TGTGCCAGCAGCCTCGGACAGAACTATGGCTACACCCTC. Translated, it gives CASSLGQNYGYTL.

The chain carries TRBV7-2 and TRBJ1-5, with 8 positions matching TRBD1. The CDR3 contains 15 residues. Germline V lookup: CDR1 SGHTA, CDR2 FQGNSA. Germline trimming cut 4 bases from V and 3 bases from J; bases unmatched to any gene: 5. The CDR3 DNA is TGTGCCAGCAGCTCCTCAGGGGGCAACAATCAGCCCCAGCATTTT. Its translation is CASSSSGGNNQPQHF.

V and J are TRBV25-1 and TRBJ1-4; tentative D call: TRBD1 (6 bases). The CDR3 consists of 15 residues. V was pared by 5 bases and J by 7 bases, with 17 bases between. Per germline, CDR1 MGHDK and CDR2 SYGVNS. The CDR3 here is CASSLWQGRTEKLFF. DNA of the CDR3: TGTGCCAGCAGTTTATGGCAGGGGCGCACTGAAAAACTGTTTTTT.

The chain combines TRBV7-8 with TRBJ1-1; no clear D gene. Germline V CDR1 and CDR2: SGHVS, FQNEAQ. V was cut by 5 bases and J by 7 bases, with 23 bases left in between. The CDR3 runs to 16 residues. In DNA form, the CDR3 reads TGTGCCAGCAGCCACCTGCGGGGAGGTTTACAGAATGAAGCTTTCTTT. It is translated as CASSHLRGGLQNEAFF.

This rearrangement joins TRBV2 to TRBJ1-4, with D possibly TRBD1 on 5 matching bases. V gave up 5 bases and J gave up 7 bases, with 20 bases separating them. The CDR3 is made up of 16 amino acids. CDR1 and CDR2 (germline): SNHLY, FYNNEI. The chain's CDR3 is CASSYSLHGAAEKLFF. CDR3 bases: TGTGCCAGCAGTTACTCGCTCCATGGGGCGGCTGAAAAACTGTTTTTT.

The chain recombines TRBV4-3 with TRBJ1-5; 11 nucleotides agree with TRBD1. V was clipped by 2 bases and J by 5 bases; unmatched bases: 5. Germline CDR1 reads LGHNA; CDR2 reads YSLEER. This CDR3 has 16 amino acids. The CDR3 DNA follows: TGCGCCAGCAGCCAAACGGACAGGGGGCCTCATCAGCCCCAGCATTTT. Amino acid sequence: CASSQTDRGPHQPQHF.